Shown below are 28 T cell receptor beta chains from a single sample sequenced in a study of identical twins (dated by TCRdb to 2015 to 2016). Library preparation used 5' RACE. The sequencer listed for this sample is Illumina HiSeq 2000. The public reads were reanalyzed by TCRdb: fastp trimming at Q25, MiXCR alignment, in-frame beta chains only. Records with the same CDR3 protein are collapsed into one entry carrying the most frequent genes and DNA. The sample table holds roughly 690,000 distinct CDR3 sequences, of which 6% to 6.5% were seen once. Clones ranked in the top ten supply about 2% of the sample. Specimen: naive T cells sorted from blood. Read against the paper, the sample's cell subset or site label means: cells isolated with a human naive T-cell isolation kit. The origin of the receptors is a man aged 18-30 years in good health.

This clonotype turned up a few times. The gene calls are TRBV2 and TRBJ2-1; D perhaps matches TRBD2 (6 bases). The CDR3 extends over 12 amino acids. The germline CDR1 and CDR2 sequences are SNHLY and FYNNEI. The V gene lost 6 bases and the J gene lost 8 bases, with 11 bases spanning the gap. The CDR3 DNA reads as TGTGCCAGCAGGGGGACTGTTTATGAGCAGTTCTTC. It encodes CASRGTVYEQFF. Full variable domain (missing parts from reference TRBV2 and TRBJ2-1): EPEVTQTPSHQVTQMGQEVILRCVPISNHLYFYWYRQILGQKVEFLVSFYNNEISEKSEIFDDQFSVERPDGSNFTLKIRSTKLEDSAMYFCASRGTVYEQFFGPGTRLTVL.

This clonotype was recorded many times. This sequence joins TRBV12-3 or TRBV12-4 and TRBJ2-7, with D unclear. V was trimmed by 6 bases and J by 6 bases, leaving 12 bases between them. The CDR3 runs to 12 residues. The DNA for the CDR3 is TGTGCCAGCAGACTGGGTTCGGGCGAGCAGTACTTC. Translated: CASRLGSGEQYF.

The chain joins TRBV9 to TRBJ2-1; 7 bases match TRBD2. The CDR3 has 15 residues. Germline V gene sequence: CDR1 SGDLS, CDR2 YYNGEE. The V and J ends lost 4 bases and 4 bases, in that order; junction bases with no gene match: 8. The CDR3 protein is CASSHRGRDYNEQFF. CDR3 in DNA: TGTGCCAGCAGCCATCGGGGGAGGGATTACAATGAGCAGTTCTTC.

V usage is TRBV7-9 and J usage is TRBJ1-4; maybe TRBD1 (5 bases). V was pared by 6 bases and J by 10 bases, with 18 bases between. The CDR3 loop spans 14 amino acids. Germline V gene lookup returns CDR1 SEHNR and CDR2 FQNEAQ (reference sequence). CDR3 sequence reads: CASRAGTERGKLFF. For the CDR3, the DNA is TGTGCCAGCAGGGCCGGGACCGAAAGAGGAAAACTGTTTTTT.

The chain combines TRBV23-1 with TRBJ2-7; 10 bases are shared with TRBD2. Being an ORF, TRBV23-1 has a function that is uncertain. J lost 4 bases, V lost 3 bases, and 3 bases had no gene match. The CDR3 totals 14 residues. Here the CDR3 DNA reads TGCGCCAGCAGTCATCCTAGCGGGAGTTACGAGCAGTACGTC. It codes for CASSHPSGSYEQYV.

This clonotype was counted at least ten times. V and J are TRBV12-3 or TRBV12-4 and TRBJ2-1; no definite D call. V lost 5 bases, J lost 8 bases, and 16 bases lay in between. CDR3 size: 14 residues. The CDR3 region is CASSPLDPSHEQFF. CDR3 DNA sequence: TGTGCCAGCAGTCCTCTCGACCCCTCGCATGAGCAGTTCTTC.

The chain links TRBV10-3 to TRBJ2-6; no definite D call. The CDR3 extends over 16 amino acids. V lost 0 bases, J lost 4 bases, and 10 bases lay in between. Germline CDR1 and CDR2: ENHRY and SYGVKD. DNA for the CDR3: TGTGCCATCAGTGAGTCGGGCCCCTCAGGGGCCAACGTCCTGACTTTC. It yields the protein CAISESGPSGANVLTF.

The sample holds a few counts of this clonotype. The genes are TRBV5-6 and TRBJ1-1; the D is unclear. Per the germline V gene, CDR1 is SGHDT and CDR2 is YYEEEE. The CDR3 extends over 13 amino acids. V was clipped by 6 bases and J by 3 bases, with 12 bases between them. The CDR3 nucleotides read TGTGCCAGCACCTACGGTCGCTACACTGAAGCTTTCTTT. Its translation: CASTYGRYTEAFF.

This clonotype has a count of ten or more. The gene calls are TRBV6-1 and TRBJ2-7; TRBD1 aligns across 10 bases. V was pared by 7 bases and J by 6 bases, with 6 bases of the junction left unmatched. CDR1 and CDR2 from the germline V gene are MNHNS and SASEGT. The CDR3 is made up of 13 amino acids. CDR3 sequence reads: CASTRTGGREQYF. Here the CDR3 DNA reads TGTGCCAGCACCAGGACAGGGGGACGCGAGCAGTACTTC.

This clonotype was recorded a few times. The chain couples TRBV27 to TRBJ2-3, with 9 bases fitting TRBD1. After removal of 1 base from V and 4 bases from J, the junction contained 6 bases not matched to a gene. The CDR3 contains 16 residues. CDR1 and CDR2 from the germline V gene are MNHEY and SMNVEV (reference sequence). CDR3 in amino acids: CASSLLRTGVADTQYF. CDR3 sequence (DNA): TGTGCCAGCAGTTTATTAAGGACAGGGGTGGCAGATACGCAGTATTTT.

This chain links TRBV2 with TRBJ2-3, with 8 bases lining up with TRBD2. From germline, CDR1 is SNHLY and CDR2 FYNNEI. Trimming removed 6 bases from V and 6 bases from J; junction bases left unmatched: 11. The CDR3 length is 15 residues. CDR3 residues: CASRVVREGPDTQYF. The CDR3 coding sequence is TGTGCCAGCAGGGTGGTACGGGAGGGCCCCGATACGCAGTATTTT.

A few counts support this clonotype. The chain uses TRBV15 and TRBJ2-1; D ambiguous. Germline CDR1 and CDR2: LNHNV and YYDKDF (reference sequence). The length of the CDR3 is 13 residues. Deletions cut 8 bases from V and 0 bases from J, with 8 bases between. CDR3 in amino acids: CATQKISYNEQFF. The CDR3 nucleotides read TGTGCCACCCAGAAAATCTCCTACAATGAGCAGTTCTTC.

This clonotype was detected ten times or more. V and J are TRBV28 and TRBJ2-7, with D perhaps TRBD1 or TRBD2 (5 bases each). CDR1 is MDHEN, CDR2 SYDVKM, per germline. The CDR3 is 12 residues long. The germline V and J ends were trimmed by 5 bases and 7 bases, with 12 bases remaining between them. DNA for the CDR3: TGTGCCAGCAGTGAGGGGCAAGTTGAGCAGTACTTC. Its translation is CASSEGQVEQYF.

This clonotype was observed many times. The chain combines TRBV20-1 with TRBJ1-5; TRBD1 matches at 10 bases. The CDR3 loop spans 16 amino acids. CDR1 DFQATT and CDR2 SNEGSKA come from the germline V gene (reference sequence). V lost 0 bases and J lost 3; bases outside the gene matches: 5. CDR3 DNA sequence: TGCAGTGCTAGAGACACGGGGACAGGGGACAATCAGCCCCAGCATTTT. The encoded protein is CSARDTGTGDNQPQHF.

In DNA, the CDR3 is TGTGCCAGCAGAAAATTCCCGGCAGATACGCAGTATTTT. Protein: CASRKFPADTQYF. The V call is TRBV6-6, the J call TRBJ2-3; D not resolved. CDR3 length: 13 residues. Trimming cost V 6 bases and J 4 bases, with 11 bases left between them. Per the germline V gene, CDR1 is MNHNY and CDR2 is SVGAGI (reference sequence).

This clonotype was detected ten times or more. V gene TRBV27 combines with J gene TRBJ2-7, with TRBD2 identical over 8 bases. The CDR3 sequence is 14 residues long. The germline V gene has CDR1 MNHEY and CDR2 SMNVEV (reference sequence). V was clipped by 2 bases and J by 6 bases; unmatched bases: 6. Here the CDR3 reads CASSLAGGPGEQYF. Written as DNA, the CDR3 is TGTGCCAGCAGTTTAGCGGGGGGCCCGGGCGAGCAGTACTTC.

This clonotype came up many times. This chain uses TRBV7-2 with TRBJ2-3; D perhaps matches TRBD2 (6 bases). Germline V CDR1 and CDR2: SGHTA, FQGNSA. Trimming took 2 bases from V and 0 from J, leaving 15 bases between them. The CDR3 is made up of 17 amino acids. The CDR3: CASSLPPGGASTDTQYF. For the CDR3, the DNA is TGTGCCAGCAGCTTACCCCCCGGAGGGGCTAGCACAGATACGCAGTATTTT.

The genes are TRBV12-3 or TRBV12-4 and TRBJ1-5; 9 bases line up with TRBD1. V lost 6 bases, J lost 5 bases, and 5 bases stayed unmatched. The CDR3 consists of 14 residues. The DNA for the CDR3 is TGTGCCAGCAGCCGCGGACAGGGGCATCAGCCCCAGCATTTT. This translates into CASSRGQGHQPQHF.

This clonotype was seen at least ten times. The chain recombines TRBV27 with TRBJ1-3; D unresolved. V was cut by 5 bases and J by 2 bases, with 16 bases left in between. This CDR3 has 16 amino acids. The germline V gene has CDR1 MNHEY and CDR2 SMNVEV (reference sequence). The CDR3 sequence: CASSPDKGLTGNTIYF. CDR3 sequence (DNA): TGTGCCAGCAGTCCGGATAAGGGCCTTACTGGAAACACCATATATTTT.

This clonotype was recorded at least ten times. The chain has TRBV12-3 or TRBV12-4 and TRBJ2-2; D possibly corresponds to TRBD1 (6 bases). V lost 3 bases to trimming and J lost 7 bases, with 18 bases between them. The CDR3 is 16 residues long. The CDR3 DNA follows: TGTGCCAGCAGTTTGATTTACAAAGTACAGGGCGGGGAGCTGTTTTTT. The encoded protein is CASSLIYKVQGGELFF.

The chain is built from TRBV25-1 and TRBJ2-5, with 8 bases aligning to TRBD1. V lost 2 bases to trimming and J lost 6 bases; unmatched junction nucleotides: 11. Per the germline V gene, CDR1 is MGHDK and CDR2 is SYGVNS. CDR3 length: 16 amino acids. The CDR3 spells CASSEGTGGSMKTQYF. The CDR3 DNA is TGTGCCAGCAGTGAAGGGACAGGAGGGTCTATGAAGACCCAGTACTTC.

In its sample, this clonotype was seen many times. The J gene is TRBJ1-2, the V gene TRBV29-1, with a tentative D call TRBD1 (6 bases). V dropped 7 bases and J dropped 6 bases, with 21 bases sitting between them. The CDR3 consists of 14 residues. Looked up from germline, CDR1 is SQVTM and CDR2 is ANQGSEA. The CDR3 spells CSARSRGLMDGYTF. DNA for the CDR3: TGCAGCGCTCGAAGCAGGGGACTTATGGATGGCTACACCTTC.

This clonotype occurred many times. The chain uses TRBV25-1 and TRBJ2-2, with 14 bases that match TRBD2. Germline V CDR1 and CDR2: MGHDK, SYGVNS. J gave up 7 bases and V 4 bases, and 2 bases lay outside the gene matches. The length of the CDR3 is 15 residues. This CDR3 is CASSGTSGRFGELFF. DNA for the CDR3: TGTGCCAGCAGTGGGACTAGCGGGAGGTTCGGGGAGCTGTTTTTT. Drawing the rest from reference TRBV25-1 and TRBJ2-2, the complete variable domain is EADIYQTPRYLVIGTGKKITLECSQTMGHDKMYWYQQDPGMELHLIHYSYGVNSTEKGDLSSESTVSRIRTEHFPLTLESARPSHTSQYLCASSGTSGRFGELFFGEGSRLTVL.

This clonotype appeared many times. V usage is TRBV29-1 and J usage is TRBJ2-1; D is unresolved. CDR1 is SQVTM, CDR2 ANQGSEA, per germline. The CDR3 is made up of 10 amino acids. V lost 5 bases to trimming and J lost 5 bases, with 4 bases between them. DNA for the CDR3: TGCAGCGTTTTGAACAATGAGCAGTTCTTC. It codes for CSVLNNEQFF.

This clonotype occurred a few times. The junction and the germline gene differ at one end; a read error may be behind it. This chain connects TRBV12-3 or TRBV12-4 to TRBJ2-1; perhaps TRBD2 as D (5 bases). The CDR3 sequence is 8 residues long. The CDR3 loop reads CASSPGVF. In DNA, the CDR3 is TGTGCCAGCAGCCCCGGGGTCTTC.

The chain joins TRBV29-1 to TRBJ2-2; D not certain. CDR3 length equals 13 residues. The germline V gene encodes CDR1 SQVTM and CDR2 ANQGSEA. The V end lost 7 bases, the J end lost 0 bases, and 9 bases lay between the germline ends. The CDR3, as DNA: TGCAGCGCCCGGGCTTCGAACACCGGGGAGCTGTTTTTT. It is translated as CSARASNTGELFF.

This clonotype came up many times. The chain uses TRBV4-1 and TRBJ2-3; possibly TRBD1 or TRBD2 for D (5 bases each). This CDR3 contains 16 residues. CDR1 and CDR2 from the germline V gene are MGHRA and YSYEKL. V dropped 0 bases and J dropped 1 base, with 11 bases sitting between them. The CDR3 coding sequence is TGCGCCAGCAGCCAAGAGGGGCAGGGAGGCACAGATACGCAGTATTTT. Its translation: CASSQEGQGGTDTQYF.

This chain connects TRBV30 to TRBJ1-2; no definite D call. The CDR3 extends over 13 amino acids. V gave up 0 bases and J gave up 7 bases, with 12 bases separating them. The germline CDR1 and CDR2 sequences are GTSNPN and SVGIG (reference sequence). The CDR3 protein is CAWSVLSGRGYTF. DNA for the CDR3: TGTGCCTGGAGTGTACTGAGCGGTCGTGGCTACACCTTC.